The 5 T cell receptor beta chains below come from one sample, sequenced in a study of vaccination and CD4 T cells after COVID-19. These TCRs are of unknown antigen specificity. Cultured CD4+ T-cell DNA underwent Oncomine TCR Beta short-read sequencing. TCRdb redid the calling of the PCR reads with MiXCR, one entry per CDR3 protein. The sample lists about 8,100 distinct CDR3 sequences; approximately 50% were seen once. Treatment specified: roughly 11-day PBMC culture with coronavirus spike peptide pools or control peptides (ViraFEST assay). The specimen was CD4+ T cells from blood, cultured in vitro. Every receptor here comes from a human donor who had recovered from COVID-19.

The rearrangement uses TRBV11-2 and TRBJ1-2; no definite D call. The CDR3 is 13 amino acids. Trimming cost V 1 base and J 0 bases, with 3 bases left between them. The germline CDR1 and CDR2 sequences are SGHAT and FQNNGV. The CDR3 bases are TGTGCCAGCAGCTTAGGAGCTAACTATGGCTACACCTTC. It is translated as CASSLGANYGYTF.

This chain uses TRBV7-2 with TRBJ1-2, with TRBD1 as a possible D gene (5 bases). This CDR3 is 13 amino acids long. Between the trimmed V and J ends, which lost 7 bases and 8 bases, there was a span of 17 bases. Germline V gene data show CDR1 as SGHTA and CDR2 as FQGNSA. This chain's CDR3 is CASNRDRKRGYTF. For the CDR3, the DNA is TGTGCCAGCAACAGAGACAGAAAAAGGGGCTACACCTTC.

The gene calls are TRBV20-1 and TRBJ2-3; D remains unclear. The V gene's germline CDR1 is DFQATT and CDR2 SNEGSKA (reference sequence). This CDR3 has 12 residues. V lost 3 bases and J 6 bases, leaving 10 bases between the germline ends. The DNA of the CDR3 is TGCAGTGCTAGCCCCCTCGGGGATACGCAGTATTTT. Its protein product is CSASPLGDTQYF.

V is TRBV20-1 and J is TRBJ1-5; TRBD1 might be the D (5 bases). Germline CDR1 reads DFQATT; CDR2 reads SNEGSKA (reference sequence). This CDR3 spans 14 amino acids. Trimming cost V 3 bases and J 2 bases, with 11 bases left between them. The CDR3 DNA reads TGCAGTGCTAGGAGGACGGGGGGCAATCAGCCCCAGCATTTT. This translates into CSARRTGGNQPQHF.

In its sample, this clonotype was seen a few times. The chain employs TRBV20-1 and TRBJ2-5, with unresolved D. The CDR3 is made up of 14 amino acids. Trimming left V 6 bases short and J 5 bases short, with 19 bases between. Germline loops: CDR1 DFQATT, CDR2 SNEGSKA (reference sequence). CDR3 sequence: CSAGSPGPRETQYF. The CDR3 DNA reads TGCAGTGCAGGCTCACCGGGCCCACGGGAGACCCAGTACTTC.